This T cell receptor (beta chain) was sequenced in a study of blood T cell repertoires in COVID-19. Study as a whole: From the United States, Italy and Spain came samples of acute and convalescent COVID-19. From T cells, B-cell-depleted T cells, or PBMCs came the material, which was cDNA or gDNA.

Under the authors' procedure: Reference gene primer amplification in the assay estimated nucleated cell counts. The assay was immunoSEQ multiplex PCR, and TCRdb's table has in-frame clones only and misses some. The V and J calls and clone size come from that table; D and trimming were worked out from the DNA. The top ten hold 2.5% to 3% of the sample, which has about 74,000 clones, roughly 84% seen once. The CDR3 consists of 16 residues. CDR1 and CDR2 (germline): MDHEN, SYDVKM. Germline trimming cut 3 bases from V and 1 base from J; bases unmatched to any gene: 7. The chain couples TRBV28 to TRBJ1-1; 8 nucleotides line up with TRBD1. This clonotype originated in a man between 65 and 85 years old with active or convalescent COVID-19. Material for sequencing was peripheral blood. CDR3: CASSFPWTGRNTEAFF. CDR3 sequence (DNA): TGTGCCAGCAGTTTCCCATGGACAGGGCGGAACACTGAAGCTTTCTTT.